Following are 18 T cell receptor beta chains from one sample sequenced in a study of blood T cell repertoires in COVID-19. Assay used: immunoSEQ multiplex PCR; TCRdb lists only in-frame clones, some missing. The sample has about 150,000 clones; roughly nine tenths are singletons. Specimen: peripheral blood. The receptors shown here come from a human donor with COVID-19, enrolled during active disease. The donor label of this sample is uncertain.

CDR3 nucleotide sequence: TGTGCCAGCAGCCAAACTGAGGGGGAGAACACTGAAGCTTTCTTT. Protein sequence: CASSQTEGENTEAFF. The chain combines TRBV4-2 with TRBJ1-1; possibly TRBD1 for D (6 bases). CDR3 length: 15 amino acids. The germline V gene encodes CDR1 LGHNA and CDR2 YNFKEQ. Trimming cost V 2 bases and J 1 base, with 11 bases left between them.

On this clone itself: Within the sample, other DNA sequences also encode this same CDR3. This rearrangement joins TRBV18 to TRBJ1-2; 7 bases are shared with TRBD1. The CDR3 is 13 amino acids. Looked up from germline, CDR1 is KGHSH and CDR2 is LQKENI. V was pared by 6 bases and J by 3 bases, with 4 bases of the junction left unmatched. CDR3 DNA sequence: TGTGCCAGCTCCCCCCAGGGGGACTATGGCTACACCTTC. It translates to CASSPQGDYGYTF.

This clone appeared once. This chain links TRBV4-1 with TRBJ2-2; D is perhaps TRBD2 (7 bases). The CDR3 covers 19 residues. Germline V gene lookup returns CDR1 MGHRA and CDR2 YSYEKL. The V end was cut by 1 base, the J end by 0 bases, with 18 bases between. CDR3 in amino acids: CASSQVVGRGPTNTGELFF. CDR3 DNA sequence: TGCGCCAGCAGCCAAGTGGTAGGGCGGGGGCCCACGAACACCGGGGAGCTGTTTTTT.

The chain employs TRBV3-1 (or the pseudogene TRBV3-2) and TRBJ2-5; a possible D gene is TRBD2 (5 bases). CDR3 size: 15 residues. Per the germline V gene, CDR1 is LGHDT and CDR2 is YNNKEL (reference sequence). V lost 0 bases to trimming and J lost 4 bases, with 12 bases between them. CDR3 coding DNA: TGTGCCAGCAGCCAAGACCCTAGCTTTGGAGAGACCCAGTACTTC. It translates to CASSQDPSFGETQYF.

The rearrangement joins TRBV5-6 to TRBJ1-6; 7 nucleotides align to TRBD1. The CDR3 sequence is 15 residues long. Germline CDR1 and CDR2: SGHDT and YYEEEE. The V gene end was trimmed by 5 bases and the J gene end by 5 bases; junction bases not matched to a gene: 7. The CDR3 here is CASSFRDRDNSPLHF. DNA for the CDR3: TGTGCCAGCAGTTTCCGGGACAGAGATAATTCACCCCTCCACTTT.

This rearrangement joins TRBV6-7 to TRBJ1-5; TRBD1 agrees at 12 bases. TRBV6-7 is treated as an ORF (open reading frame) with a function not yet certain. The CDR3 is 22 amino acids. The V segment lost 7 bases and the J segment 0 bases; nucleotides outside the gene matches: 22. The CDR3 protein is CASTSMGTIPGQGASSNQPQHF. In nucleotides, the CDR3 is TGTGCCAGCACTTCTATGGGGACGATACCGGGACAGGGGGCGAGTAGCAATCAGCCCCAGCATTTT.

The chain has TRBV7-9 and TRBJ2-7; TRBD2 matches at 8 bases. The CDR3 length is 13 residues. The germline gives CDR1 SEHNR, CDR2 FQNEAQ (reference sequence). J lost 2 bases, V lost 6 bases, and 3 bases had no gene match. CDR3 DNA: TGTGCCAGCAGGATTAGCGGGGCCTACGAGCAGTACTTC. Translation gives CASRISGAYEQYF.

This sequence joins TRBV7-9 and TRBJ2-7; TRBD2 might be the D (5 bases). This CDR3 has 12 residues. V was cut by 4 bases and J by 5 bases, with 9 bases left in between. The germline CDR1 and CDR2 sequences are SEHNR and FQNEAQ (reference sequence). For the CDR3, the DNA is TGTGCCAGCAGCTGGGAGTTGGACGAGCAGTACTTC. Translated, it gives CASSWELDEQYF.

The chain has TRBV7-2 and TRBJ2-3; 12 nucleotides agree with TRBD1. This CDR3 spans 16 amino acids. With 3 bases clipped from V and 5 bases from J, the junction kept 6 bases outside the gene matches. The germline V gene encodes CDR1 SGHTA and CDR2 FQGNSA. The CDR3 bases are TGTGCCAGCAGCTTGATGGGACAGGGGGCGGGAGATACGCAGTATTTT. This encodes CASSLMGQGAGDTQYF.

The CDR3 DNA follows: TGTGCCAGCAGTTTGGACAGGGCAGGGGAGCAGTACTTC. This translates into CASSLDRAGEQYF. The J gene is TRBJ2-7, the V gene TRBV6-5; 8 bases fit TRBD1. Germline V gene data show CDR1 as MNHEY and CDR2 as SVGAGI. The CDR3 is 13 amino acids. Unmatched junction bases numbered 6, after V lost 4 bases and J lost 7 bases.

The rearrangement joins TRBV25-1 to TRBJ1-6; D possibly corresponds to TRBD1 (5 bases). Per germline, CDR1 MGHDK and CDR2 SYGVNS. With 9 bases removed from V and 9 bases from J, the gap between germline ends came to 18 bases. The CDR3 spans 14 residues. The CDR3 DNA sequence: TGTGCCAGTAAGGGGCAATTCGAGGCTTCACCCCTCCACTTT. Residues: CASKGQFEASPLHF.

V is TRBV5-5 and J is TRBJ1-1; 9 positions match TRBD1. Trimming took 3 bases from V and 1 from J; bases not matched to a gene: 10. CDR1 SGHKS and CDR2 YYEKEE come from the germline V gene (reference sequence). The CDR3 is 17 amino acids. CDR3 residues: CASSSFPATGGNTEAFF. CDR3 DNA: TGTGCCAGCAGCTCCTTCCCAGCGACAGGGGGGAACACTGAAGCTTTCTTT.

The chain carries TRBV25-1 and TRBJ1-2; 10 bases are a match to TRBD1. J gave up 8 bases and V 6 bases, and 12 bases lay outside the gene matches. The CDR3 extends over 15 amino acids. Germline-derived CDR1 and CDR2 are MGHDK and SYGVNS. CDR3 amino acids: CASRTGTGVIGGYTF. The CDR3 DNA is TGTGCCAGCAGGACCGGGACAGGGGTTATTGGCGGCTACACCTTC.

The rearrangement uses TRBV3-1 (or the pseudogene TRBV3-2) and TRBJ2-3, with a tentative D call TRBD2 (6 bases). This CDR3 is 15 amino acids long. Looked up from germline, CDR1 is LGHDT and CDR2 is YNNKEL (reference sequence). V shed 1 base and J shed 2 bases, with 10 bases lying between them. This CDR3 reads CASSQGDLPTDTQYF. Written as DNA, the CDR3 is TGTGCCAGCAGCCAAGGGGACTTACCCACAGATACGCAGTATTTT.

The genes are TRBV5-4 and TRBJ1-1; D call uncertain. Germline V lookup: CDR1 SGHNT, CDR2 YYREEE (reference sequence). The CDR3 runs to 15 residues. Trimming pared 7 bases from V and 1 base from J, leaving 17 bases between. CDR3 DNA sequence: TGTGCCAGCCATTGGGGAGTGGAGAGGAACACTGAAGCTTTCTTT. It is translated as CASHWGVERNTEAFF.

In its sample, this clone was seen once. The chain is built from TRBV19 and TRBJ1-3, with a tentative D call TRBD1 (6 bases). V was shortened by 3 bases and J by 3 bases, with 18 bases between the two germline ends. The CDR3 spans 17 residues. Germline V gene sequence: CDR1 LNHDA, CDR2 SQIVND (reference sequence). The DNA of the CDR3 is TGTGCCAGTAGTATCGCCCCACCCAGGGGCTTTGGAAACACCATATATTTT. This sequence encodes CASSIAPPRGFGNTIYF.

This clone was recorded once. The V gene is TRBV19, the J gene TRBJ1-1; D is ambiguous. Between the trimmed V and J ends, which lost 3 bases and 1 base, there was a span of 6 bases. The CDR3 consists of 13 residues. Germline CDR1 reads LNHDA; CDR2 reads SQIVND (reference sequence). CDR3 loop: CASSIPRNTEAFF. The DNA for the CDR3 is TGTGCCAGTAGTATCCCCAGGAACACTGAAGCTTTCTTT.

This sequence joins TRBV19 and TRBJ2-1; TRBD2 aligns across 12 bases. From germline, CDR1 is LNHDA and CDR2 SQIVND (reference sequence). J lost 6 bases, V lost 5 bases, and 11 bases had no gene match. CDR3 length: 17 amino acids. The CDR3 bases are TGTGCCAGTAGTGTTACTAGCGGGGGGTTGATCCCCAATGAGCAGTTCTTC. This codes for CASSVTSGGLIPNEQFF.